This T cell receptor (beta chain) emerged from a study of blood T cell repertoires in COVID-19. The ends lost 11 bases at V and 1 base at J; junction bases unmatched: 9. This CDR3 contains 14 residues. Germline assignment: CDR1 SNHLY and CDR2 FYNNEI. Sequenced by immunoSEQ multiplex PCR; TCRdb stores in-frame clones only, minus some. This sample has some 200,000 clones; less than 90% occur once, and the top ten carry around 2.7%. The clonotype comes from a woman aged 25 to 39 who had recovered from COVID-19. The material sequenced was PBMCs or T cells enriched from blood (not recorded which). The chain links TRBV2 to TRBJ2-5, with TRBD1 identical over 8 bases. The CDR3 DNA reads TGTGCCGCTACACTCGACAGGGGCCAAGAGACCCAGTACTTC. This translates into CAATLDRGQETQYF.